These T cell receptor beta chains were read from a single sample in a study of beta chain features in type 1 diabetes. The repertoire was sequenced with immunoSEQ multiplex PCR; TCRdb's copy has only in-frame clones and lacks some. The sample has almost 350,000 clones, less than 20% seen once; the top ten hold under 0.055%. The specimen sequenced was naive CD4+ T cells from blood. The receptors come from a woman between 18 and 30 years old in good health. Each CDR3 is given with its conserved first and last residue. A D gene is named only where the DNA matches it firmly. Not all rows give a size; the values are once, few, many and, for expanded clones, a class.

size: NA; J: TRBJ1-1; D: NA; V: TRBV29-1; DNA: TGCAGCGGGGGGGACCTCGGGAGCCCTGAAGCTTTCTTT; CDR3: CSGGDLGSPEAFF
size: NA; J: TRBJ1-2; D: TRBD1; V: TRBV5-8; DNA: TGTGCCAGCAGCTTGGAAACAGGGGATAACTATGGCTACACCTTC; CDR3: CASSLETGDNYGYTF
size: few; J: TRBJ2-1; D: NA; V: TRBV9; DNA: TGTGCCAGCAGCCTGGACCAGGGCGTCCAGTTCTTC; CDR3: CASSLDQGVQFF
size: NA; J: TRBJ2-3; D: NA; V: TRBV7-2; DNA: TGTGCCAGCAGCTTCCGAGGAGGGGCCACAGATACGCAGTATTTT; CDR3: CASSFRGGATDTQYF
size: few; J: TRBJ1-4; D: TRBD1; V: TRBV6-1; DNA: TGTGCCAGCAGACCTCCGGGACAGGGCGAAAAACTGTTTTTT; CDR3: CASRPPGQGEKLFF
size: few; J: TRBJ1-2; D: NA; V: TRBV5-4; DNA: TGTGCCAGCAGCTTGGTTTCGGATGGCTACACCTTC; CDR3: CASSLVSDGYTF
size: NA; J: TRBJ2-7; D: TRBD1; V: TRBV7-3; DNA: TGTGCCAGCAGCCCGGGACAGGGCGGCTACGAGCAGTACTTC; CDR3: CASSPGQGGYEQYF
size: NA; J: TRBJ1-1; D: TRBD1; V: TRBV4-2; DNA: TGTGCCAGCAGCCTTCGAGAGGGGGCCACCATGAACACTGAAGCTTTCTTT; CDR3: CASSLREGATMNTEAFF
size: NA; J: TRBJ1-5; D: TRBD1; V: TRBV5-6; DNA: TGTGCCAGCAGCTCCAGGGGGTATAGCAATCAGCCCCAGCATTTT; CDR3: CASSSRGYSNQPQHF
size: NA; J: TRBJ2-1; D: NA; V: TRBV5-1; DNA: TGCGCCAGCAGCTTCCGCTTCGAGGGCAATGAGCAGTTCTTC; CDR3: CASSFRFEGNEQFF
size: NA; J: TRBJ2-1; D: TRBD2; V: TRBV30; DNA: TGTGCCTGGAGTGTTGGGCGGGGGGGGCCCTACAATGAGCAGTTCTTC; CDR3: CAWSVGRGGPYNEQFF
size: NA; J: TRBJ1-2; D: NA; V: TRBV2; DNA: TGTGCCAGCAGCGAGGACATCTATGGCTACACCTTC; CDR3: CASSEDIYGYTF
size: NA; J: TRBJ1-5; D: NA; V: TRBV2; DNA: TGTGCCAGCAGCGAACAGGGATTTCAGCCCCAGCATTTT; CDR3: CASSEQGFQPQHF
size: few; J: TRBJ2-1; D: TRBD1; V: TRBV7-2; DNA: TGTGCCAGCAGCCACCTTCTCCAGGGGGCCCATCGGAATGAGCAGTTCTTC; CDR3: CASSHLLQGAHRNEQFF
size: few; J: TRBJ2-3; D: NA; V: TRBV15; DNA: TGTGCCACCCGGGCTAGCGCAACAGATACGCAGTATTTT; CDR3: CATRASATDTQYF
size: NA; J: TRBJ1-2; D: TRBD1; V: TRBV11-1; DNA: TGTGCCAGCAGCGGACAGGGGGACTATGGCTACACCTTC; CDR3: CASSGQGDYGYTF
size: NA; J: TRBJ1-6; D: NA; V: TRBV4-1; DNA: TGCGCCAGCAGCCAAATGACAGCTTCACCCCTCCACTTT; CDR3: CASSQMTASPLHF
size: NA; J: TRBJ1-1; D: NA; V: TRBV7-9; DNA: TGTGCCAGCACCAGCCGGGACACTGAAGCTTTCTTT; CDR3: CASTSRDTEAFF
size: NA; J: TRBJ1-6; D: TRBD1; V: TRBV7-2; DNA: TGTGCCAGCAGCTTTCTCATCCAGGGGGATTCACCCCTCCACTTT; CDR3: CASSFLIQGDSPLHF
size: few; J: TRBJ2-5; D: NA; V: TRBV6-4; DNA: TGTGCCAGCAGCCCAGGGGAAGCGACCCAGTACTTC; CDR3: CASSPGEATQYF
size: NA; J: TRBJ2-3; D: NA; V: TRBV30; DNA: TGTGCCTGGAGTGAGGGAGGTACGCAGTATTTT; CDR3: CAWSEGGTQYF
size: NA; J: TRBJ2-7; D: TRBD2; V: TRBV6-5; DNA: TGTGCCAGCAGGTTGACTAGCGGGGGACCTTACGAGCAGTACTTC; CDR3: CASRLTSGGPYEQYF
size: few; J: TRBJ2-4; D: NA; V: TRBV6-6; DNA: TGTGCCAGCACCCAGGGACACGCCAGAGGGAACATTCAGTACTTC; CDR3: CASTQGHARGNIQYF
size: few; J: TRBJ2-7; D: TRBD1; V: TRBV27; DNA: TGTGCCAGCAGACCGCTCACCGACAGGGTGATGGTCTACGAGCAGTACTTC; CDR3: CASRPLTDRVMVYEQYF
size: NA; J: TRBJ1-2; D: NA; V: TRBV19; DNA: TGTGCCAGTACCCCGGCAGGGAGGTATGGCTACACCTTC; CDR3: CASTPAGRYGYTF
size: NA; J: TRBJ2-5; D: TRBD2; V: TRBV4-2; DNA: TGTGCCAGCAGCCAAGGACTAGCGGGGACGGAGACCCAGTACTTC; CDR3: CASSQGLAGTETQYF
size: NA; J: TRBJ1-2; D: NA; V: TRBV14; DNA: TGTGCCAGCAGCCCTCTGAATACGGGTTCAGGCTACACCTTC; CDR3: CASSPLNTGSGYTF
size: NA; J: TRBJ2-7; D: TRBD1; V: TRBV9; DNA: TGTGCCAGCAGCGTCGGACAGGGCGGAGAGCAGTACTTC; CDR3: CASSVGQGGEQYF
size: NA; J: TRBJ1-4; D: NA; V: TRBV5-6; DNA: TGTGCCAGCAGCCCATCCCCGGGAGCAACTAATGAAAAACTGTTTTTT; CDR3: CASSPSPGATNEKLFF
size: NA; J: TRBJ2-7; D: TRBD2; V: TRBV30; DNA: TGTGCCTGGAGCACAGAGGGAGGGCGTTACGAGCAGTACTTC; CDR3: CAWSTEGGRYEQYF
size: NA; J: TRBJ2-1; D: NA; V: TRBV5-1; DNA: TGCGCCAGCGGAATTTCACAGGTGCTCAATGAGCAGTTCTTC; CDR3: CASGISQVLNEQFF
size: NA; J: TRBJ2-7; D: TRBD1; V: TRBV2; DNA: TGTGCCAGCAGGGGGCCGGGACAGGGTTCCTACGAGCAGTACTTC; CDR3: CASRGPGQGSYEQYF
size: NA; J: TRBJ1-5; D: TRBD1; V: TRBV28; DNA: TGTGCCAGCAGCCTCGGATATGGGACAGGGGAACAGCCCCAGCATTTT; CDR3: CASSLGYGTGEQPQHF
size: once; J: TRBJ2-7; D: NA; V: TRBV19; DNA: TGTGCCAGTAGTATAAGGGAGAGCCACGAGCAGTACTTC; CDR3: CASSIRESHEQYF
size: NA; J: TRBJ1-1; D: NA; V: TRBV6-5; DNA: TGTGCCAGCATGATGGAGGGTAATGCAGCTTTCTTT; CDR3: CASMMEGNAAFF
size: NA; J: TRBJ2-1; D: TRBD2; V: TRBV2; DNA: TGTGCCAGCGTATACGGGGGGACCTACAATGAGCAGTTCTTC; CDR3: CASVYGGTYNEQFF
size: NA; J: TRBJ2-5; D: NA; V: TRBV7-9; DNA: TGTGCCAGCAGCATCCTCCAAGAGACCCAGTACTTC; CDR3: CASSILQETQYF
size: few; J: TRBJ2-5; D: NA; V: TRBV6-1; DNA: TGTGCCAGCCGGGATACGACAACGCCCTACTTC; CDR3: CASRDTTTPYF
size: NA; J: TRBJ2-1; D: TRBD1; V: TRBV5-6; DNA: TGTGCCAGCAGCTTCACAGGGGTGAGCTCCTACAATGAGCAGTTCTTC; CDR3: CASSFTGVSSYNEQFF
size: NA; J: TRBJ2-3; D: TRBD1; V: TRBV7-6; DNA: TGTGCCAGCAGCCCGAAGTCAGGGGGCGTCCCTGAGGATACGCAGTATTTT; CDR3: CASSPKSGGVPEDTQYF
size: few; J: TRBJ2-2; D: TRBD2; V: TRBV29-1; DNA: TGCAGCGCCGGAGGTGCTAGCGGGAGTACGAACACCGGGGAGCTGTTTTTT; CDR3: CSAGGASGSTNTGELFF